The rows below give T cell receptor beta chains drawn from one sample of a study of blood T cells in healthy people across ages. TCRdb analysed the 5' RACE reads with MiXCR anew, one entry per CDR3 protein. The data contain 1.8 million or so distinct CDR3 sequences, more than 35% of them seen just once; the ten biggest clones take up roughly 23%. The material sequenced was blood. The receptors derive from a human donor in good health. Each CDR3 is given with its conserved first and last residue. A D gene is named only where the DNA matches it firmly. Not all rows give a size; the values are once, few, many and, for expanded clones, a class.

clone_size j_call v_call d_call cdr3_nt cdr3_aa
NA TRBJ2-7 TRBV10-3 TRBD2 TGTGCCATCAGCAACCTAGCGGGGGTTTCCTACGAGCAGTACTTC CAISNLAGVSYEQYF
NA TRBJ2-5 TRBV4-2 TRBD2 TGTGCCAGCAGCCAAGGGAGCGGGGGGACCCTGGGAGAGACCCAGTACTTC CASSQGSGGTLGETQYF
NA TRBJ2-7 TRBV4-3 TRBD1 TGCGCCAGCAGCCCAGACAGGGGGAGCGATCTAGGGCAGTACTTC CASSPDRGSDLGQYF
NA TRBJ1-1 TRBV7-2 TRBD1 TGTGCCAGCAGCTTCAGACAGGGAGCTGAAGCTTTCTTT CASSFRQGAEAFF
once TRBJ1-2 TRBV14 NA TGTGCCAGCAGCCCCCAGTTTCGGGGGGGCTACACCTTC CASSPQFRGGYTF
NA TRBJ1-5 TRBV20-1 NA TGCAGTGCTAGGAGGGACTTCAATCAGCCCCAGCATTTT CSARRDFNQPQHF
NA TRBJ2-7 TRBV7-3 TRBD2 TGTGCCAGCAGCTTAGTCGCGGCTCCGGGACTAGCGGAGAGCGTAAGCTACAATGAGCAGTACTTC CASSLVAAPGLAESVSYNEQYF
NA TRBJ1-6 TRBV27 NA TGTGCCAGCAGTTTAGTGGGTGGGGGTTCACCCCTCCACTTT CASSLVGGGSPLHF
NA TRBJ2-7 TRBV12-3/TRBV12-4 TRBD2 TGTGCCAGCAATATAGCGGGGGTAACCTACGAGCAGTACTTC CASNIAGVTYEQYF
many TRBJ2-1 TRBV7-2 TRBD2 TGTGCCAGCAGCTCCAGACTAGCGGGCGGATACAATGAGCAGTTCTTC CASSSRLAGGYNEQFF
NA TRBJ1-2 TRBV20-1 TRBD1 TGCAGTGCTGGTACAGGGGCTGACTATGGCTACACCTTC CSAGTGADYGYTF
few TRBJ2-1 TRBV10-3 NA TGTGCCATCAGTGGGAAAACAGGGAATGAGCAGTTCTTC CAISGKTGNEQFF
NA TRBJ1-2 TRBV12-3/TRBV12-4 TRBD1 TGTGCCAGCAGTGGGGACAGCCTATATGGCTACACCTTC CASSGDSLYGYTF
many TRBJ1-2 TRBV6-6 NA TGTGCCAGCAAATCGGAGGACAGTTTGTTCGGTGGCTACACCTTC CASKSEDSLFGGYTF
few TRBJ1-1 TRBV15 NA TGTGCCACCAGCAAGGACCTTGGGACGGCGAACACTGAAGCTTTCTTT CATSKDLGTANTEAFF
NA TRBJ1-4 TRBV7-2 TRBD1 TGTGCCAGCAGTTCAGGGGGTCGATTTGAAAAACTGTTTTTT CASSSGGRFEKLFF
few TRBJ2-7 TRBV4-1 TRBD2 TGCGCCAGCAGCCAAAGGTGGCTAGCGGGGGAGGCCTTCTACGAGCAGTACTTC CASSQRWLAGEAFYEQYF
many TRBJ2-7 TRBV7-9 TRBD2 TGTGCCAGCAGCTCCATGCGGGAGACCGAGCAGTACTTC CASSSMRETEQYF
few TRBJ1-5 TRBV7-2 NA TGTGCCAGCAGCTTAGTAGTACTGAATCAGCCCCAGCATTTT CASSLVVLNQPQHF
few TRBJ2-5 TRBV2 NA TGTGCCAGCAATCTTTCCGGTGGCCAAGAGACCCAGTACTTC CASNLSGGQETQYF
NA TRBJ2-7 TRBV20-1 TRBD2 TGCAGTGCTAGTCTTCGGGGGGGCCGATACGAGCAGTACTTC CSASLRGGRYEQYF